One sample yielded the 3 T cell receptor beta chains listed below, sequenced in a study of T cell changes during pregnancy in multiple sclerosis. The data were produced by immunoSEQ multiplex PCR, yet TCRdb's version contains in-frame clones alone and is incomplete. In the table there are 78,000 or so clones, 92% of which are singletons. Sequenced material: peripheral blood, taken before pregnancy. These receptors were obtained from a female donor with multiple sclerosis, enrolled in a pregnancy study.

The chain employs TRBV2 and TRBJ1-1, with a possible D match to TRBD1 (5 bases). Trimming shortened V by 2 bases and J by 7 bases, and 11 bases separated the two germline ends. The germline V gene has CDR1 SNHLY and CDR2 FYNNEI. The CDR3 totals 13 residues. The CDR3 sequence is CASSESRAIEAFF. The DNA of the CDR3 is TGTGCCAGCAGTGAAAGCAGGGCTATTGAAGCTTTCTTT.

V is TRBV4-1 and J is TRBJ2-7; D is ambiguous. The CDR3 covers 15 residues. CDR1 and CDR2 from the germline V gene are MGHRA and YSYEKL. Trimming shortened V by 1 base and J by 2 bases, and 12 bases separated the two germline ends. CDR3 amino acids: CASSQGADLTYEQYF. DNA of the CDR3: TGCGCCAGCAGCCAAGGGGCAGATTTAACCTACGAGCAGTACTTC.

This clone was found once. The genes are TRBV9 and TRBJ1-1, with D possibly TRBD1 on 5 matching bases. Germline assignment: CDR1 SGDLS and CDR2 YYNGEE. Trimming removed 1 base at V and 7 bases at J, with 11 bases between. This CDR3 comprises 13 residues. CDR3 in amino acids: CASSVIGGGEAFF. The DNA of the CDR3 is TGTGCCAGCAGCGTAATAGGCGGGGGTGAAGCTTTCTTT.